The present TCR beta chain was sequenced within a study of T cell repertoires in cytomegalovirus infection. Germline loops: CDR1 SGHRS, CDR2 YFSETQ. This CDR3 is 15 amino acids long. V lost 1 base to trimming and J lost 8 bases; unmatched junction nucleotides: 6. Overall study results and limits: Ex vivo responses were dominated by HLA-C-restricted CMV-specific TCR beta clonotypes.

Comment on this clonotype: Antigen specificity is unknown.

MiXCR was run by TCRdb on the reads, yielding one entry per CDR3 protein. The repertoire holds 400,000 or so distinct CDR3 sequences, with 31% as singletons. V and J are TRBV5-1 and TRBJ1-4; 9 bases map to TRBD1. The receptor was isolated from a human donor in good health (CMV status not recorded). Some clones in this sample may be carry-over from other donors' samples. The sequenced material came from PBMCs. The CDR3 coding sequence is TGCGCCAGCAGCTTGAATCCGGGACAGGGAGAAAAACTGTTTTTT. It codes for CASSLNPGQGEKLFF.